The next 15 T cell receptor beta chains were all read from a single sample in a study of T cells in Graves' hyperthyroidism and ophthalmopathy (dated by TCRdb to about 2019). Library creation used multiplex PCR. Sequencer: Illumina HiSeq 2000. Amplification of TCR beta CDR3 regions was carried out from RNA transcripts. A first-round RT-PCR of the TCR CDR3 used the HTBI primer set with the Qiagen OneStep RT-PCR kit. Using fastp at Q25 and MiXCR, TCRdb reprocessed the public reads and kept productive beta chains. Rows with a matching CDR3 protein are joined into one entry that keeps the most common DNA and genes. The sample table holds about 770,000 distinct CDR3 sequences, of which approximately 18% were seen once. The top ten hold 15% to 20% of the sample. Sample: blood. The receptors stem from a woman aged 50 to 60 with Graves' hyperthyroidism that later progressed to Graves' ophthalmopathy.

This clonotype was found a few times. The rearrangement uses TRBV20-1 and TRBJ2-2, with 9 bases lining up with TRBD2. CDR1 is DFQATT and CDR2 is SNEGSKA in the germline V gene (reference sequence). The CDR3 length is 15 residues. Trimming removed 6 bases from V and 5 bases from J; junction bases left unmatched: 10. Here the CDR3 DNA reads TGCAGTGCCGTGGGGGGAGCGGGAGGAACCGGGGAGCTGTTTTTT. Amino acid sequence: CSAVGGAGGTGELFF.

At least ten counts were recorded for this clonotype. This chain joins TRBV20-1 and TRBJ2-5; D is possibly TRBD2 (6 bases). Trimming removed 3 bases from V and 5 bases from J, with 10 bases in between. The CDR3 loop spans 12 amino acids. Germline CDR1 and CDR2: DFQATT and SNEGSKA (reference sequence). DNA for the CDR3: TGCAGTGCTAGTGATGGGGGGGAGACCCAGTACTTC. It encodes CSASDGGETQYF.

The gene calls are TRBV12-5 and TRBJ1-1; D unresolved. The V and J ends lost 3 bases and 1 base respectively, with 6 bases between them. The CDR3 spans 13 residues. CDR1 and CDR2 from the germline V gene are LGHNT and FRNRAP. The CDR3 here is CASGFPANTEAFF. The CDR3 DNA follows: TGTGCTAGTGGTTTTCCGGCGAACACTGAAGCTTTCTTT.

This clonotype was seen a handful of times. The chain is built from TRBV20-1 and TRBJ1-3; the D gene is possibly TRBD1 (5 bases). The CDR3 consists of 15 residues. The V end lost 2 bases, the J end lost 0 bases, and 11 bases lay between the germline ends. From germline, CDR1 is DFQATT and CDR2 SNEGSKA (reference sequence). CDR3 sequence: CSARKKTDSGNTIYF. The CDR3 DNA reads TGCAGTGCTAGAAAGAAGACAGACTCTGGAAACACCATATATTTT.

This clonotype was counted many times. This chain connects TRBV6-2 or TRBV6-3 to TRBJ2-5, with D perhaps TRBD2 (5 bases). Per germline, CDR1 MNHEY and CDR2 SVGEGT. V was shortened by 6 bases and J by 5 bases, with 16 bases between the two germline ends. CDR3 length equals 14 residues. CDR3 bases: TGTGCCAGCAGCCGTTCCCCCTCGGGGGAGACCCAGTACTTC. As protein: CASSRSPSGETQYF.

This clonotype appeared a single time. The rearrangement uses TRBV27 and TRBJ2-6; possible D gene TRBD2, 6 bases. CDR1 is MNHEY and CDR2 is SMNVEV in the germline V gene (reference sequence). The germline V and J ends were trimmed by 8 bases and 0 bases, with 11 bases remaining between them. The CDR3 sequence is 15 residues long. In DNA, the CDR3 is TGTGCCAGCCGGGGACTGGACTCTGGGGCCAACGTCCTGACTTTC. This gives the protein CASRGLDSGANVLTF.

Of note for this clonotype: This may arise from a read error, as a much more abundant clone is one base away. The gene calls are TRBV20-1 and TRBJ1-1; 7 bases align to TRBD1. Germline V gives CDR1 DFQATT, CDR2 SNEGSKA (reference sequence). The V and J ends lost 1 base and 0 bases, in that order; junction bases with no gene match: 5. This CDR3 region has 15 residues. For the CDR3, the DNA is TGCAGTGCTAGAGGTGCGGGACAGTTGAACACTGAAGCTTTCTTT. Translating it yields CSARGAGQLNTEAFF.

This clonotype was seen many times. J is TRBJ1-1 and V is TRBV12-3 or TRBV12-4; TRBD1 matches 9 bases. This CDR3 region has 16 residues. Trimming took 6 bases from V and 0 from J; bases not matched to a gene: 8. CDR3 coding DNA: TGTGCCAGCAGCCAAGGACAGGGGATAATGAACACTGAAGCTTTCTTT. Encoded protein: CASSQGQGIMNTEAFF.

In its sample, this clonotype was seen many times. The chain is built from TRBV3-1 and TRBJ1-1, with D maybe TRBD1 (6 bases). From germline, CDR1 is LGHDT and CDR2 YNNKEL (reference sequence). Trimming took 0 bases from V and 5 from J, leaving 13 bases between them. CDR3 length: 15 amino acids. The CDR3 spells CASSQEVTGRTEAFF. DNA for the CDR3: TGTGCCAGCAGCCAAGAAGTTACAGGGAGGACTGAAGCTTTCTTT.

CDR3 bases: TGCGCCAGCAGCCAAGATGTTCCCTCAAACTACGAGCAGTACTTC. Its protein product is CASSQDVPSNYEQYF. J is TRBJ2-7 and V is TRBV4-1, with D uncertain. Trimming removed 0 bases from V and 3 bases from J, with 12 bases in between. Germline values: CDR1 MGHRA, CDR2 YSYEKL. The CDR3 is made up of 15 amino acids.

V usage is TRBV5-5 and J usage is TRBJ1-2, with 9 nucleotides matching TRBD1. CDR1 is SGHKS, CDR2 YYEKEE, per germline (reference sequence). After removal of 0 bases from V and 5 bases from J, the junction contained 5 bases not matched to a gene. The CDR3 is made up of 15 amino acids. CDR3 DNA sequence: TGTGCCAGCAGCTTGGCCTTGGGACAGGGATATGGCTACACCTTC. Translated, it gives CASSLALGQGYGYTF.

This clonotype has ten or more counts. This chain connects TRBV2 to TRBJ1-1; D is perhaps TRBD1 (6 bases). CDR1 and CDR2 (germline): SNHLY, FYNNEI. V lost 6 bases and J lost 4, with 18 bases in between. The CDR3 loop spans 15 amino acids. Here the CDR3 reads CASRELDTGRTEAFF. As DNA, the CDR3 is TGTGCCAGCAGGGAGTTAGACACAGGGCGCACTGAAGCTTTCTTT.

This clonotype was observed a few times. This chain uses TRBV7-9 with TRBJ2-1; the D call may be TRBD1 or TRBD2 (6 bases each). The CDR3 extends over 15 amino acids. Deletions cut 1 base from V and 3 bases from J, with 10 bases between. The germline V gene encodes CDR1 SEHNR and CDR2 FQNEAQ (reference sequence). CDR3 in amino acids: CASSLEGGNYNEQFF. In nucleotides, the CDR3 is TGTGCCAGCAGCTTAGAGGGGGGAAACTACAATGAGCAGTTCTTC.

This clonotype has at least ten counts. One end of the junction does not line up with germline, which may come from a read error. The J gene is TRBJ1-5, the V gene TRBV5-6, with TRBD1 matching 7 bases. CDR1 is SGHDT, CDR2 YYEEEE, per germline. The CDR3 is 15 residues long. CDR3 protein: CASSLTGLGNQPQHF. In DNA form, the CDR3 reads TGCGCCAGCAGCTTGACAGGGTTGGGCAATCAGCCCCAGCATTTT.

This clonotype was observed a few times. The chain employs TRBV12-3 or TRBV12-4 and TRBJ2-2; no clear D. V shed 0 bases and J shed 0 bases, with 11 bases lying between them. The CDR3 is made up of 17 amino acids. This chain's CDR3 is CASSLARKVANTGELFF. DNA of the CDR3: TGTGCCAGCAGTTTAGCGCGGAAGGTCGCGAACACCGGGGAGCTGTTTTTT.